The 22 T cell receptor beta chains presented below share a single source sample, sequenced in a study of blood T cell repertoires in COVID-19. Some clones are missing from TCRdb's copy, which holds only in-frame ones; the method was immunoSEQ multiplex PCR. This table has fewer than 350,000 clones, roughly 88% appearing once. The specimen sequenced was peripheral blood. The receptor source for this set is a woman younger than 45 with COVID-19, enrolled during active disease.

The V gene is TRBV4-1, the J gene TRBJ2-1; a weak D match, TRBD2 (5 bases). Germline-derived CDR1 and CDR2 are MGHRA and YSYEKL. CDR3 length: 14 residues. V lost 4 bases and J lost 5, with 12 bases in between. In DNA, the CDR3 is TGCGCCAGCAGCCCTAGAGCGGATCACAATGAGCAGTTCTTC. Translated: CASSPRADHNEQFF.

This clone was seen many times. The rearrangement uses TRBV24-1 and TRBJ1-2; tentative D call: TRBD1 (6 bases). Germline V gives CDR1 KGHDR, CDR2 SFDVKD. This CDR3 is 15 amino acids long. V lost 4 bases to trimming and J lost 4 bases, with 15 bases between them. The chain's CDR3 is CATSDPDSSGYGYTF. The CDR3 bases are TGTGCCACCAGTGACCCGGACAGTAGTGGCTATGGCTACACCTTC.

V is TRBV6-5 and J is TRBJ2-3; TRBD1 agrees at 7 bases. Germline loops: CDR1 MNHEY, CDR2 SVGAGI. The CDR3 extends over 15 amino acids. The V segment lost 6 bases and the J segment 3 bases; nucleotides outside the gene matches: 9. Written as DNA, the CDR3 is TGTGCCAGCAGGAGTCGACAGGGAACGACAGATACGCAGTATTTT. This codes for CASRSRQGTTDTQYF.

The gene calls are TRBV30 and TRBJ2-2, with 8 bases aligning to TRBD1. CDR1 and CDR2 (germline): GTSNPN, SVGIG (reference sequence). Germline trimming cut 4 bases from V and 5 bases from J; bases unmatched to any gene: 0. This CDR3 spans 12 amino acids. CDR3 protein: CAWNRGTGELFF. The CDR3 coding sequence is TGTGCCTGGAACAGGGGGACCGGGGAGCTGTTTTTT.

The V gene is TRBV27, the J gene TRBJ2-7, with 8 bases fitting TRBD1. This CDR3 is 13 amino acids long. The V and J ends lost 8 bases and 5 bases, in that order; junction bases with no gene match: 8. The V gene's germline CDR1 is MNHEY and CDR2 SMNVEV (reference sequence). This CDR3 reads CASGWTGNDEQYF. The CDR3 DNA reads as TGTGCCAGCGGGTGGACAGGGAACGACGAGCAGTACTTC.

The rearrangement uses TRBV29-1 and TRBJ2-3, with 9 bases fitting TRBD1. Germline V CDR1 and CDR2: SQVTM, ANQGSEA. The CDR3 runs to 14 residues. V trimming: 3 bases; J trimming: 2 bases; junction bases outside the gene matches: 3. CDR3 sequence reads: CSVEDRGSTDTQYF. CDR3 bases: TGCAGCGTTGAGGACAGGGGCTCCACAGATACGCAGTATTTT.

This chain uses TRBV7-2 with TRBJ2-5; tentative D call: TRBD2 (7 bases). Looked up from germline, CDR1 is SGHTA and CDR2 is FQGNSA. This CDR3 has 17 amino acids. V lost 5 bases, J lost 2 bases, and 21 bases lay in between. The CDR3 DNA follows: TGTGCCAGCAGCCCCACGTGGGGGGGGCCACCACAAGAGACCCAGTACTTC. Translating it yields CASSPTWGGPPQETQYF.

This clone showed up just a few times. V gene TRBV6-2 or TRBV6-3 combines with J gene TRBJ1-1; D unresolved. Trimming removed 2 bases from V and 4 bases from J, with 11 bases in between. The CDR3 has 14 residues. In germline, CDR1 is MNHEY, CDR2 SVGEGT. Written as DNA, the CDR3 is TGTGCCAGCAGTTACCTGACAACTTCCACTGAAGCTTTCTTT. This gives the protein CASSYLTTSTEAFF.

This clone was seen a single time. This chain uses TRBV6-6 with TRBJ1-6, with 7 bases that match TRBD1. Germline assignment: CDR1 MNHNY and CDR2 SVGAGI (reference sequence). The CDR3 extends over 15 amino acids. Trimming at V came to 6 bases and at J to 0 bases, leaving 2 bases not matched to a gene. CDR3 loop: CASRRDSSYNSPLHF. As DNA, the CDR3 is TGTGCCAGCAGGCGGGACAGCTCCTATAATTCACCCCTCCACTTT.

The chain recombines TRBV18 with TRBJ2-5; TRBD1 aligns across 9 bases. This CDR3 is built from 14 residues. Germline V gene data show CDR1 as KGHSH and CDR2 as LQKENI. Trimming cost V 4 bases and J 5 bases; bases outside gene matches: 5. The CDR3 bases are TGTGCCAGCTCACTACAGGGGACAGGGGAGACCCAGTACTTC. This sequence encodes CASSLQGTGETQYF. The entire variable domain, with the rest obtained from reference TRBV18 and TRBJ2-5, is as follows: NAGVMQNPRHLVRRRGQEARLRCSPMKGHSHVYWYRQLPEEGLKFMVYLQKENIIDESGMPKERFSAEFPKEGPSILRIQQVVRGDSAAYFCASSLQGTGETQYFGPGTRLLVL.

The J gene is TRBJ2-7, the V gene TRBV5-4, with D possibly TRBD1 on 6 matching bases. Germline-derived CDR1 and CDR2 are SGHNT and YYREEE (reference sequence). Between the trimmed V and J ends, which lost 3 bases and 0 bases, there was a span of 10 bases. The CDR3 length is 14 residues. The CDR3 DNA is TGTGCCAGCAGCTACCAGGGGTTCTCCTACGAGCAGTACTTC. Translation: CASSYQGFSYEQYF.

This clone was found once. The CDR3 loop is CASSDRQETQYF. CDR3 coding DNA: TGTGCCAGCAGTGACCGCCAAGAGACCCAGTACTTC. The chain combines TRBV2 with TRBJ2-5; D gene ambiguous. The CDR3 sequence is 12 residues long. V was pared by 3 bases and J by 1 base, with 3 bases between. Germline loops: CDR1 SNHLY, CDR2 FYNNEI.

The J gene is TRBJ1-6, the V gene TRBV5-1; 8 positions match TRBD1. V was clipped by 4 bases and J by 10 bases; unmatched bases: 7. CDR1 and CDR2 from the germline V gene are SGHRS and YFSETQ. The CDR3 is made up of 14 amino acids. The DNA for the CDR3 is TGCGCCAGCAGCCTGACAGGGGAGGCATCACCCCTCCACTTT. It codes for CASSLTGEASPLHF.

This clone was seen only a few times. This chain joins TRBV24-1 and TRBJ2-7; 11 bases are a match to TRBD1. V was clipped by 4 bases and J by 4 bases; unmatched bases: 11. Germline values: CDR1 KGHDR, CDR2 SFDVKD. CDR3 length equals 17 residues. CDR3 nucleotides: TGTGCCACCAGTGAGGGGAGCGGGACAGGGGGATTGTACGAGCAGTACTTC. Translating gives CATSEGSGTGGLYEQYF.

J is TRBJ2-2 and V is TRBV2; TRBD2 aligns across 11 bases. This CDR3 spans 15 amino acids. J was trimmed by 4 bases and V by 6 bases; bases with no gene match: 4. Looked up from germline, CDR1 is SNHLY and CDR2 is FYNNEI. The CDR3 reads CASRPTSGSTGELFF. The CDR3 DNA reads as TGTGCCAGCAGGCCTACTAGCGGGAGCACCGGGGAGCTGTTTTTT. Together with reference TRBV2 and TRBJ2-2, the CDR3 gives the full variable domain: EPEVTQTPSHQVTQMGQEVILRCVPISNHLYFYWYRQILGQKVEFLVSFYNNEISEKSEIFDDQFSVERPDGSNFTLKIRSTKLEDSAMYFCASRPTSGSTGELFFGEGSRLTVL.

The chain recombines TRBV5-8 with TRBJ1-2; D remains unclear. The germline gives CDR1 SGHTS, CDR2 YDEGEE. This CDR3 has 15 amino acids. With 3 bases removed from V and 3 bases from J, the gap between germline ends came to 15 bases. The CDR3 protein is CASSSELGVDYGYTF. In DNA form, the CDR3 reads TGTGCCAGCAGCTCCGAGCTCGGGGTGGACTATGGCTACACCTTC.

This clone is a singleton in its sample. The chain combines TRBV11-3 with TRBJ2-1; maybe TRBD2 (6 bases). Trimming took off 2 bases at V and 6 bases at J, with 20 bases between the two ends. CDR1 and CDR2 (germline): SGHNT, YENEEA. The CDR3 covers 17 residues. This chain's CDR3 is CASSLYPPRGAGNEQFF. The DNA of the CDR3 is TGTGCCAGCAGCTTATACCCCCCGCGGGGTGCGGGCAATGAGCAGTTCTTC.

The CDR3 sequence: CASSLQGGVGTEAFF. The CDR3 DNA follows: TGTGCCAGCAGCCTACAGGGGGGAGTTGGGACTGAAGCTTTCTTT. The rearrangement links TRBV7-2 to TRBJ1-1; 8 nucleotides match TRBD1. The CDR3 contains 15 residues. From germline, CDR1 is SGHTA and CDR2 FQGNSA. V lost 5 bases, J lost 5 bases, and 10 bases stayed unmatched.

The gene calls are TRBV16 and TRBJ1-5; no firm D call. The V gene lost 0 bases and the J gene lost 7 bases, with 10 bases spanning the gap. This CDR3 is built from 14 residues. The germline V gene has CDR1 KGHSY and CDR2 FQNENV. The CDR3 here is CASSQSAGFQPQHF. As DNA, the CDR3 is TGTGCCAGCAGCCAATCGGCCGGGTTCCAGCCCCAGCATTTT.

The chain employs TRBV12-3 or TRBV12-4 and TRBJ1-5; D is unclear. This CDR3 has 13 residues. The ends were cut back, 3 bases at V and 6 bases at J, with 9 bases in the middle. The CDR3, as DNA: TGTGCCAGCAGTTTGGGAGGGCCTCAGCCCCAGCATTTT. Amino acids: CASSLGGPQPQHF.

V usage is TRBV6-1 and J usage is TRBJ1-2; D not certain. This CDR3 region has 14 residues. Trimming took off 1 base at V and 10 bases at J, with 16 bases between the two ends. CDR1 and CDR2 (germline): MNHNS, SASEGT. CDR3 loop: CASSEVGTLNFYTF. CDR3 nucleotides: TGTGCCAGCAGTGAAGTGGGCACCTTAAACTTCTACACCTTC.

CDR3 region: CASSPDRLNTGELFF. The DNA for the CDR3 is TGCGCCAGCAGCCCGGACAGGCTAAACACCGGGGAGCTGTTTTTT. The V call is TRBV5-1, the J call TRBJ2-2, with TRBD1 matching over 7 bases. Germline CDR1 is SGHRS and CDR2 is YFSETQ. This CDR3 has 15 amino acids. The ends lost 4 bases at V and 2 bases at J; junction bases unmatched: 5.